These 30 T cell receptor beta chains came from one sample sequenced in a study of T cell repertoires in cytomegalovirus infection. Using its own MiXCR run on the reads, TCRdb lists one record per CDR3 protein. The sample includes approximately 500,000 distinct CDR3 sequences, more than 15% seen only once; the top ten take roughly a quarter. Sequencing was performed on CD8+ T cells from PBMCs. The receptors shown here come from a human donor in good health (CMV status not recorded). Some clones in this sample may be carry-over from other donors' samples.

This clonotype was detected many times. The gene calls are TRBV2 and TRBJ1-1; 7 bases fit TRBD1. Per germline, CDR1 SNHLY and CDR2 FYNNEI. Losses at the gene ends were 7 bases for V and 5 bases for J; bases not matched to a gene: 7. CDR3 size: 13 residues. The CDR3 DNA sequence: TGTGCCAGCATTTCAGGGGGGAGGACTGAAGCTTTCTTT. Translation gives CASISGGRTEAFF.

Many counts were recorded for this clonotype. The chain links TRBV7-8 to TRBJ2-7; 7 nucleotides agree with TRBD2. Trimming removed 5 bases from V and 1 base from J; junction bases left unmatched: 8. Germline-derived CDR1 and CDR2 are SGHVS and FQNEAQ. The CDR3 is 15 amino acids. CDR3 coding DNA: TGTGCCAGCAGCGCAACACTAGCGCTTTCCTACGAGCAGTACTTC. This codes for CASSATLALSYEQYF. The variable domain in full, with the rest retrieved from reference TRBV7-8 and TRBJ2-7, is GAGVSQSPRYKVAKRGQDVALRCDPISGHVSLFWYQQALGQGPEFLTYFQNEAQLDKSGLPSDRFFAERPEGSVSTLKIQRTQQEDSAVYLCASSATLALSYEQYFGPGTRLTVT.

The chain carries TRBV20-1 and TRBJ1-5, with 12 bases fitting TRBD1. The CDR3 loop spans 15 amino acids. V dropped 5 bases and J dropped 7; count of bases not matched to a gene: 9. CDR1 and CDR2 from the germline V gene are DFQATT and SNEGSKA (reference sequence). CDR3 in amino acids: CSAGTGQGAEQPQHF. The CDR3 coding sequence is TGCAGTGCTGGTACGGGACAGGGGGCCGAACAGCCCCAGCATTTT.

This clonotype was observed at least ten times. The chain employs TRBV27 and TRBJ2-7, with no clear D. CDR1 and CDR2 (germline): MNHEY, SMNVEV (reference sequence). The ends were cut back, 3 bases at V and 6 bases at J, with 6 bases in the middle. The CDR3 sequence is 11 residues long. CDR3 DNA: TGTGCCAGCAGTTTGAATGGCGAGCAGTACTTC. Translated: CASSLNGEQYF.

This chain joins TRBV12-3 or TRBV12-4 and TRBJ2-1, with TRBD1 matching over 8 bases. The CDR3 spans 15 residues. J gave up 2 bases and V 2 bases, and 2 bases lay outside the gene matches. CDR3 region: CASSLQGAAYNEQFF. CDR3 nucleotides: TGTGCCAGCAGTTTACAGGGGGCTGCCTACAATGAGCAGTTCTTC.

On this clonotype itself: Relative to the germline gene, one junction end is altered; a read error may explain this. The chain combines TRBV10-3 with TRBJ2-1; D ambiguous. Germline CDR1 and CDR2: ENHRY and SYGVKD. CDR3 size: 15 residues. In nucleotides, the CDR3 is TGTGCCATAAGTGAGATACTATCGGCCTACAATGAGCAGTTCTTC. Translation gives CAISEILSAYNEQFF.

This chain uses TRBV20-1 with TRBJ2-3; the D gene could be TRBD1 or TRBD2 (5 bases each). The V and J ends lost 1 base and 7 bases respectively, with 9 bases between them. The CDR3 totals 12 residues. Germline-derived CDR1 and CDR2 are DFQATT and SNEGSKA (reference sequence). The CDR3 is CSARAEGYTQYF. The CDR3 coding sequence is TGCAGTGCTAGAGCAGAGGGGTATACGCAGTATTTT.

This clonotype was recorded only once. The V gene is TRBV7-4, the J gene TRBJ1-1, with D tentatively TRBD1 (5 bases). This CDR3 region has 14 residues. V was pared by 3 bases and J by 3 bases, with 11 bases between. Germline V gene data show CDR1 as SGHVT and CDR2 as SQSDAQ. This CDR3 is CASSFPRRDTEAFF. In nucleotides, the CDR3 is TGTGCCAGCAGCTTCCCCCGCAGGGACACTGAAGCTTTCTTT.

This clonotype has more than one count but fewer than ten. The gene calls are TRBV28 and TRBJ2-7; 7 bases line up with TRBD2. Germline lookup yields CDR1 MDHEN and CDR2 SYDVKM. The trim removed 4 bases at V and 2 bases at J, leaving 5 bases unmatched. The CDR3 runs 14 residues. CDR3 amino acids: CASSSLAETYEQYF. For the CDR3, the DNA is TGTGCCAGCAGTTCCCTAGCGGAAACCTACGAGCAGTACTTC.

A few counts support this clonotype. The chain employs TRBV2 and TRBJ2-7, with D possibly TRBD2 on 5 matching bases. The CDR3 runs to 10 residues. Germline V CDR1 and CDR2: SNHLY, FYNNEI. The V end was cut by 10 bases, the J end by 8 bases, with 12 bases between. CDR3 sequence (DNA): TGTGCCACCCGAGGGAACAAGCAGTACTTC. This sequence encodes CATRGNKQYF.

This clonotype was counted at least ten times. The CDR3: CVLRGGPTNNEQFF. The CDR3 DNA is TGTGTTTTGCGAGGCGGTCCTACCAACAATGAGCAGTTCTTC. The chain is built from TRBV7-9 and TRBJ2-1; D uncertain. Germline V lookup: CDR1 SEHNR, CDR2 FQNEAQ (reference sequence). This CDR3 has 14 amino acids. Filled out from reference TRBV7-9 and TRBJ2-1, the complete variable domain reads DTGVSQNPRHKITKRGQNVTFRCDPISEHNRLYWYRQTLGQGPEFLTYFQNEAQLEKSRLLSDRFSAERPKGSFSTLEIQRTEQGDSAMYLCVLRGGPTNNEQFFGPGTRLTVL.

This clonotype was counted at least ten times. The rearrangement joins TRBV7-8 to TRBJ2-7, with D uncertain. Germline V gives CDR1 SGHVS, CDR2 FQNEAQ. V was shortened by 1 base and J by 1 base, with 11 bases between the two germline ends. This CDR3 is built from 15 residues. The CDR3 DNA reads TGTGCCAGCAGCTTAGAACCGGCAGAATCCTACGAGCAGTACTTC. This translates into CASSLEPAESYEQYF.

V and J are TRBV5-4 and TRBJ2-7; the D is unclear. CDR1 and CDR2 (germline): SGHNT, YYREEE (reference sequence). V lost 4 bases and J 3 bases, leaving 14 bases between the germline ends. This CDR3 spans 14 amino acids. The CDR3 sequence is CASSRLEANYEQYF. DNA for the CDR3: TGTGCCAGCAGCCGGCTGGAAGCAAACTACGAGCAGTACTTC.

This chain links TRBV28 with TRBJ2-5; TRBD1 is a possible D gene (6 bases). V dropped 4 bases and J dropped 4 bases, with 16 bases sitting between them. The CDR3 sequence is 15 residues long. Per the germline V gene, CDR1 is MDHEN and CDR2 is SYDVKM. This chain's CDR3 is CASSSPQGSGETQYF. Written as DNA, the CDR3 is TGTGCCAGCAGTTCACCACAGGGTTCGGGAGAGACCCAGTACTTC.

The table lists this clonotype with a count of one. J is TRBJ2-1 and V is TRBV2; 10 bases map to TRBD2. The germline gives CDR1 SNHLY, CDR2 FYNNEI. V shed 8 bases and J 6 bases; nucleotides not matched to a gene: 7. CDR3 length equals 14 residues. CDR3 in amino acids: CASYERGGGNEQFF. CDR3 bases: TGTGCCAGCTACGAGCGGGGGGGGGGCAATGAGCAGTTCTTC. Full variable domain (outside the CDR3, taken from reference TRBV2 and TRBJ2-1): EPEVTQTPSHQVTQMGQEVILRCVPISNHLYFYWYRQILGQKVEFLVSFYNNEISEKSEIFDDQFSVERPDGSNFTLKIRSTKLEDSAMYFCASYERGGGNEQFFGPGTRLTVL.

This clonotype was observed many times. J is TRBJ2-2 and V is TRBV12-3 or TRBV12-4, with TRBD1 matching 8 bases. The CDR3 consists of 17 residues. Trimming took 1 base from V and 4 from J; bases not matched to a gene: 8. The CDR3 here is CASSLERGRGPTGELFF. Written as DNA, the CDR3 is TGTGCCAGCAGTTTAGAGCGTGGCAGGGGGCCCACCGGGGAGCTGTTTTTT.

Worth noting for this clonotype: A read error may be the cause here, since a much bigger clone is one base away. The chain links TRBV7-6 to TRBJ1-5; D is uncertain. The CDR3 length is 16 residues. In germline, CDR1 is SGHVS, CDR2 FNYEAQ. CDR3 loop: CASSPHSGSDNQLQHF. Written as DNA, the CDR3 is TGTGCCAGCAGCCCCCACTCGGGGAGTGACAATCAGCTCCAGCATTTT.

V is TRBV5-5 and J is TRBJ2-7, with D perhaps matching TRBD1 (6 bases). Germline V gives CDR1 SGHKS, CDR2 YYEKEE (reference sequence). CDR3 length: 12 residues. Trimming removed 2 bases at V and 6 bases at J, with 9 bases between. The CDR3: CASSFPGAEQYF. The CDR3 DNA reads as TGTGCCAGCAGCTTCCCAGGGGCCGAGCAGTACTTC.

J is TRBJ1-2 and V is TRBV7-9; 7 bases match TRBD1. The CDR3 contains 12 residues. Trimming took 4 bases from V and 8 from J; bases not matched to a gene: 4. The germline V gene encodes CDR1 SEHNR and CDR2 FQNEAQ (reference sequence). CDR3 sequence reads: CASSSTGFGYTF. The CDR3 DNA follows: TGTGCCAGCAGCTCGACAGGGTTCGGCTACACCTTC.

In the case of this clonotype: A single base separates this from a much larger clone, so it may be a read error. The V and J genes are TRBV7-4 and TRBJ2-4; 12 bases match TRBD2. The CDR3 runs to 15 residues. The V gene end was trimmed by 1 base and the J gene end by 11 bases; junction bases not matched to a gene: 6. CDR1 is SGHVT and CDR2 is SQSDAQ in the germline V gene. The CDR3 here is CASSLGLAGADLQYF. In nucleotides, the CDR3 is TGTGCCAGCAGCTTAGGACTAGCGGGGGCAGACCTTCAGTACTTC.

This clonotype was picked up many times. The chain uses TRBV11-2 and TRBJ2-5; maybe TRBD2 (5 bases). Germline-derived CDR1 and CDR2 are SGHAT and FQNNGV. The CDR3 has 14 amino acids. Trimming left V 5 bases short and J 5 bases short, with 15 bases between. The CDR3 is CASSQPGSGETQYF. In DNA form, the CDR3 reads TGTGCCAGCAGCCAGCCAGGATCGGGGGAGACCCAGTACTTC.

The table lists this clonotype with a few counts. This rearrangement joins TRBV5-1 to TRBJ2-6, with TRBD1 as a possible D gene (6 bases). The CDR3 sequence is 14 residues long. With 4 bases removed from V and 4 bases from J, the gap between germline ends came to 9 bases. CDR1 SGHRS and CDR2 YFSETQ come from the germline V gene. The CDR3 region is CASSPGQGANVLTF. The CDR3 DNA sequence: TGCGCCAGCAGCCCCGGACAGGGGGCCAACGTCCTGACTTTC. The full variable domain, rest sourced from reference TRBV5-1 and TRBJ2-6, is KAGVTQTPRYLIKTRGQQVTLSCSPISGHRSVSWYQQTPGQGLQFLFEYFSETQRNKGNFPGRFSGRQFSNSRSEMNVSTLELGDSALYLCASSPGQGANVLTFGAGSRLTVL.

This clonotype has at least ten counts. The genes are TRBV7-8 and TRBJ2-1; D not certain. The ends were cut back, 2 bases at V and 10 bases at J, with 9 bases in the middle. The CDR3 contains 12 residues. The germline CDR1 and CDR2 sequences are SGHVS and FQNEAQ. The CDR3 is CASSLNAYEQFF. In DNA form, the CDR3 reads TGTGCCAGCAGCTTAAACGCCTACGAGCAGTTCTTC. Combining the CDR3 with reference TRBV7-8 and TRBJ2-1 gives the whole variable domain GAGVSQSPRYKVAKRGQDVALRCDPISGHVSLFWYQQALGQGPEFLTYFQNEAQLDKSGLPSDRFFAERPEGSVSTLKIQRTQQEDSAVYLCASSLNAYEQFFGPGTRLTVL.

A remark on this clonotype: This may be a read error: a much more frequent sequence differs by one nucleotide. The CDR3 carries no conserved terminal phenylalanine or tryptophan, so it likely arises from a read error. This chain joins TRBV5-4 and TRBJ1-4; D call uncertain. Germline values: CDR1 SGHNT, CDR2 YYREEE (reference sequence). The V end was cut by 0 bases, the J end by 4 bases, with 7 bases between. The CDR3 runs to 14 residues. CDR3 amino acids: CASSLDRLNEKLFY. The CDR3, as DNA: TGTGCCAGCAGCTTGGACAGACTTAATGAAAAACTGTTTTAT.

Details on this clonotype: Its ends do not fully match the called genes, so a read error is possible. The chain's CDR3 is CASSPLGTADGENQYF. In nucleotides, the CDR3 is TGTGCCAGCAGTCCCCTCGGGACGGCGGATGGGGAGAACCAGTACTTC. The chain is built from TRBV28 and TRBJ2-5; TRBD1 or TRBD2 may be the D gene (5 bases each). Germline CDR1 is MDHEN and CDR2 is SYDVKM. The CDR3 loop spans 16 amino acids.

This clonotype was seen at least ten times. This chain connects TRBV7-9 to TRBJ1-2; D gene unclear. Germline V lookup: CDR1 SEHNR, CDR2 FQNEAQ (reference sequence). The V gene lost 1 base and the J gene lost 13 bases, with 10 bases spanning the gap. The CDR3 length is 11 residues. This CDR3 reads CASSLGPEGTF. As DNA, the CDR3 is TGTGCCAGCAGCTTAGGTCCTGAAGGCACCTTC.

This clonotype has more than one count but fewer than ten. The rearrangement links TRBV5-1 to TRBJ1-2; no firm D call. Germline-derived CDR1 and CDR2 are SGHRS and YFSETQ. Trimming took off 4 bases at V and 7 bases at J, with 8 bases between the two ends. CDR3 length: 11 residues. CDR3 region: CASSGSSGYTF. The CDR3, as DNA: TGCGCCAGCAGCGGTTCTAGTGGCTACACCTTC.

The rearrangement joins TRBV27 to TRBJ2-2, with TRBD2 identical over 14 bases. Germline assignment: CDR1 MNHEY and CDR2 SMNVEV (reference sequence). The J segment lost 7 bases and the V segment lost 5 bases, leaving 12 bases of the junction unmatched. The CDR3 contains 18 residues. The CDR3, as DNA: TGTGCCAGCAGTCCGTGGACTAGCGGGAGGCTGGTCATCGGGGAGCTGTTTTTT. Encoded protein: CASSPWTSGRLVIGELFF.

The count of this clonotype is one. This chain uses TRBV19 with TRBJ1-5, with 8 nucleotides matching TRBD1. Unmatched junction bases numbered 12, after V lost 7 bases and J lost 4 bases. CDR1 LNHDA and CDR2 SQIVND come from the germline V gene (reference sequence). This CDR3 is 16 amino acids long. The CDR3 region has the DNA TGTGCCAGTAACCCTCGGTGGGGACAGGTTAATCAGCCCCAGCATTTT. It translates to CASNPRWGQVNQPQHF.

This clonotype was recorded at least ten times. The V and J genes are TRBV6-5 and TRBJ2-1; 13 bases match TRBD2. Germline CDR1 is MNHEY and CDR2 is SVGAGI. The J segment lost 0 bases and the V segment lost 0 bases, leaving 11 bases of the junction unmatched. The CDR3 spans 21 residues. The CDR3: CASSYSRTSGGFISSYNEQFF. CDR3 nucleotide sequence: TGTGCCAGCAGTTACTCTAGGACTAGCGGGGGTTTTATCAGCTCCTACAATGAGCAGTTCTTC.